The subject of this entry is one T cell receptor (beta chain). This record comes from a study of blood T cell repertoires in COVID-19. This table comes from immunoSEQ multiplex PCR, and its TCRdb copy is limited to in-frame clones, with some not included. The repertoire consists of approximately 59,000 clones, with around 80% occurring once and the leading ten covering around 16%. Germline CDR1 SEHNR, CDR2 FQNEAQ (reference sequence). The length of the CDR3 is 14 residues. Trimming removed 4 bases from V and 3 bases from J; junction bases left unmatched: 2. Sequenced: peripheral blood. The rearrangement links TRBV7-9 to TRBJ2-3; 9 nucleotides line up with TRBD2. The TCR was taken from a man older than 75 with acute or convalescent COVID-19. CDR3 loop: CASSSAGGTDTQYF. CDR3 nucleotides: TGTGCCAGCAGCTCAGCGGGAGGAACAGATACGCAGTATTTT.